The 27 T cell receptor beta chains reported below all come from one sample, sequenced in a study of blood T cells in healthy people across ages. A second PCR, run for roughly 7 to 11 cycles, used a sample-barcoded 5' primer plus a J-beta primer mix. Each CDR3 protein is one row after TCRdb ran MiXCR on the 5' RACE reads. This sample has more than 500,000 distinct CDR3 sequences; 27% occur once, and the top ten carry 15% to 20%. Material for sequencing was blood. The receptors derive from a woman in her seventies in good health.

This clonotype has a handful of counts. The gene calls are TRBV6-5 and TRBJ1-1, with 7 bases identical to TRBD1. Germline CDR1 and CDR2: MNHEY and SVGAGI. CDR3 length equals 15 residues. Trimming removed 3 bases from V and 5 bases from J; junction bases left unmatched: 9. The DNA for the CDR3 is TGTGCCAGCAGTTATGTAAACAGGGGCGTTACTGAAGCTTTCTTT. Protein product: CASSYVNRGVTEAFF.

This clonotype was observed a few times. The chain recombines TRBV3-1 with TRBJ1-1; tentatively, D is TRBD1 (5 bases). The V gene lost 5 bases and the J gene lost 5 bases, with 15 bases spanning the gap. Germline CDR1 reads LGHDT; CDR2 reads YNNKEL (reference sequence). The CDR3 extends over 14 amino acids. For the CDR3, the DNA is TGTGCCAGCAGCGCTAAGAACACAGGAACTGAAGCTTTCTTT. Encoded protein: CASSAKNTGTEAFF.

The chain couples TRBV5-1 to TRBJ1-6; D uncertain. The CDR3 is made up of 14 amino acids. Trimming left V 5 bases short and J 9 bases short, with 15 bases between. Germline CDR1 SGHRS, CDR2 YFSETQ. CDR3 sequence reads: CASSGDGQTSPLHF. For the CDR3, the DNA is TGCGCCAGCAGTGGTGACGGTCAGACTTCACCCCTCCACTTT. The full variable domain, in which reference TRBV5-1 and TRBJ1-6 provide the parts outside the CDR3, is KAGVTQTPRYLIKTRGQQVTLSCSPISGHRSVSWYQQTPGQGLQFLFEYFSETQRNKGNFPGRFSGRQFSNSRSEMNVSTLELGDSALYLCASSGDGQTSPLHFGNGTRLTVT.

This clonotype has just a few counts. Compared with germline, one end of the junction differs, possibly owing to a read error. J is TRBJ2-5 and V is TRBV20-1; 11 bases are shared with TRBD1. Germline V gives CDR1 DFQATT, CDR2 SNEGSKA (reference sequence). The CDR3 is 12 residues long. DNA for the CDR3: TGCAGTGCCCCAATCCGGGACAGGGGGGAGTTCTTC. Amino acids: CSAPIRDRGEFF.

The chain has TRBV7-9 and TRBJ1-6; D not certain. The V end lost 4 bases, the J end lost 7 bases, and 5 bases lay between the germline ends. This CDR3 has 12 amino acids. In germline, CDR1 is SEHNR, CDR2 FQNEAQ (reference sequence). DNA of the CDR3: TGTGCCAGCAGCTCACAGAATTCACCCCTCCACTTT. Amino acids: CASSSQNSPLHF.

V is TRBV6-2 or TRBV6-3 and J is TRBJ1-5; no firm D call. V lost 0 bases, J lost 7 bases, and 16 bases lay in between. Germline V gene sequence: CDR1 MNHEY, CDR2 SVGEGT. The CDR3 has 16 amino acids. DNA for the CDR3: TGTGCCAGCAGTTACTCGGGTGGTAGCAGGAGACAGCCCCAGCATTTT. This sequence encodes CASSYSGGSRRQPQHF.

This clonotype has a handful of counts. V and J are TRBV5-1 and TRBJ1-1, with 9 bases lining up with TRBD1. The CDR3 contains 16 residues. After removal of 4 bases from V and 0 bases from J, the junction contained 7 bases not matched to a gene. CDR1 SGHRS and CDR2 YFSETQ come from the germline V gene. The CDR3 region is CASSLTTGGVNTEAFF. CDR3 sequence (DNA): TGCGCCAGCAGCCTTACGACAGGGGGAGTGAACACTGAAGCTTTCTTT. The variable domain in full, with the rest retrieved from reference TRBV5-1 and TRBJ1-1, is KAGVTQTPRYLIKTRGQQVTLSCSPISGHRSVSWYQQTPGQGLQFLFEYFSETQRNKGNFPGRFSGRQFSNSRSEMNVSTLELGDSALYLCASSLTTGGVNTEAFFGQGTRLTVV.

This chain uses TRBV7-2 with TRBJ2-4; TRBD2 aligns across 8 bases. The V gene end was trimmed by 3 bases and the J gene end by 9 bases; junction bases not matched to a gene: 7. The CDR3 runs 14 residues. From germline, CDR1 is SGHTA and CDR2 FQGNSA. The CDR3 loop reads CASSFGTREGIQYF. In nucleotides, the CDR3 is TGTGCCAGCAGCTTTGGCACACGGGAGGGCATTCAGTACTTC.

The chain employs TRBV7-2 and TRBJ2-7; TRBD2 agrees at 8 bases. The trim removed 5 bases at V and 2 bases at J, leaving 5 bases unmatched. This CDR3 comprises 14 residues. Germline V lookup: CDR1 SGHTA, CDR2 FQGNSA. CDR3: CASSPPGGPYEQYF. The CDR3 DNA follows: TGTGCCAGCAGCCCCCCGGGGGGGCCCTACGAGCAGTACTTC. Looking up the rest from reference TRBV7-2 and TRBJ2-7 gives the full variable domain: GAGVSQSPSNKVTEKGKDVELRCDPISGHTALYWYRQSLGQGLEFLIYFQGNSAPDKSGLPSDRFSAERTGGSVSTLTIQRTQQEDSAVYLCASSPPGGPYEQYFGPGTRLTVT.

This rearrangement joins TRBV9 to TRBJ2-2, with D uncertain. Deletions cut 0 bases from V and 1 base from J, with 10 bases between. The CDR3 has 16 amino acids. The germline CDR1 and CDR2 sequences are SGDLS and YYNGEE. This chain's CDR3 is CASSVEPQENTGELFF. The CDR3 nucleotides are TGTGCCAGCAGCGTAGAGCCCCAGGAGAACACCGGGGAGCTGTTTTTT.

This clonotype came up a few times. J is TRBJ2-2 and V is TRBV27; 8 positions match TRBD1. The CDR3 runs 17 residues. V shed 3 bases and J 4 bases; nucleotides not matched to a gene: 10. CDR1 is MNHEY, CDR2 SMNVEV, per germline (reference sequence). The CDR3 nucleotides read TGTGCCAGCAGTTTCGACAGGGGCCACTCAGGCACCGGGGAGCTGTTTTTT. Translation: CASSFDRGHSGTGELFF.

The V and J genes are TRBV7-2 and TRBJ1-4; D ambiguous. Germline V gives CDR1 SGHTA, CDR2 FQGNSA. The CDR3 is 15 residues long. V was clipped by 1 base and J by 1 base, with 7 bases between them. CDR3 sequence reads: CASSLERGTNEKLFF. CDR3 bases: TGTGCCAGCAGCTTAGAGCGGGGAACTAATGAAAAACTGTTTTTT.

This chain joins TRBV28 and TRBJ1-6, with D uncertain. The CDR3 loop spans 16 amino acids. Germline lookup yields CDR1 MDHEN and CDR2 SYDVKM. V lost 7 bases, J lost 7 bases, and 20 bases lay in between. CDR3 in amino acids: CASTVFSGPRNSPLHF. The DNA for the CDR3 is TGTGCCAGCACAGTTTTCTCGGGCCCTAGGAATTCACCCCTCCACTTT.

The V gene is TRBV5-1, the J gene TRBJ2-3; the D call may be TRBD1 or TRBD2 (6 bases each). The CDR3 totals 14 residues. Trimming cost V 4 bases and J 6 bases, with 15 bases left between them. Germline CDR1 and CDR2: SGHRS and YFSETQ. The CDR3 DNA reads TGCGCCAGCAGCGTGGCCCCCGGGGGCGATACGCAGTATTTT. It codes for CASSVAPGGDTQYF.

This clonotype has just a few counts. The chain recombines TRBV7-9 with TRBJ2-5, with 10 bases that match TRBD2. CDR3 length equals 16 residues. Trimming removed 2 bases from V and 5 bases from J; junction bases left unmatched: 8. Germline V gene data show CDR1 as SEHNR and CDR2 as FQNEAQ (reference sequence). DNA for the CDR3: TGTGCCAGCAGCTTACAAGCGGGGGGGCTCCATGAGACCCAGTACTTC. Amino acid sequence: CASSLQAGGLHETQYF.

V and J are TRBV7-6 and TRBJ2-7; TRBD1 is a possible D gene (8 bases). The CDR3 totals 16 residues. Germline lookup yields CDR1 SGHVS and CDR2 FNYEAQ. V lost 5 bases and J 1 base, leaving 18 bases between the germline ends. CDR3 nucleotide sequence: TGTGCCAGCAGCCCCCGGACAGGGAGGGGGTCCTACGAGCAGTACTTC. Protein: CASSPRTGRGSYEQYF.

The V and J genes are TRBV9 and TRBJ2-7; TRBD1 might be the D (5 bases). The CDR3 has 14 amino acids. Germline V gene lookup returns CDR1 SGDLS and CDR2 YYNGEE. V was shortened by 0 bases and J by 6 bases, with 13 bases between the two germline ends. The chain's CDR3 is CASSVGTSRSEQYF. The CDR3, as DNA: TGTGCCAGCAGCGTAGGGACATCTAGAAGCGAGCAGTACTTC.

For the CDR3, the DNA is TGTGCCAGCAGTCGCACAGGGACGATCCACGAGCAGTACTTC. It specifies CASSRTGTIHEQYF. The chain uses TRBV25-1 and TRBJ2-7, with D perhaps TRBD1 (6 bases). V lost 5 bases to trimming and J lost 5 bases, with 16 bases between them. The CDR3 totals 14 residues. Looked up from germline, CDR1 is MGHDK and CDR2 is SYGVNS.

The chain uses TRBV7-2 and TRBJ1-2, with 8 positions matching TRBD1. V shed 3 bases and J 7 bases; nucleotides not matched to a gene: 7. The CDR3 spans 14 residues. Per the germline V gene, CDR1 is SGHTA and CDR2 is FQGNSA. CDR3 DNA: TGTGCCAGCAGCTTCCAACAGGGGGAAAGTGGCTACACCTTC. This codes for CASSFQQGESGYTF.

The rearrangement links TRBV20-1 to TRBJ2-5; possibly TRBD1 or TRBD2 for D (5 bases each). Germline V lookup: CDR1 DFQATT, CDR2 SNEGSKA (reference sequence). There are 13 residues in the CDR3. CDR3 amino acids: CSLLRGAQETQYF. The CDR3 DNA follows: TGCAGCTTGTTGAGAGGGGCTCAAGAGACCCAGTACTTC.

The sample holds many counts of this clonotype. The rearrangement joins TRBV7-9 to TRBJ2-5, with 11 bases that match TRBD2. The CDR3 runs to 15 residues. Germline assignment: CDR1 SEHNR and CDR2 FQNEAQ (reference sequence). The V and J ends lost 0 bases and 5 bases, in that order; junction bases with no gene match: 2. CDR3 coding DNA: TGTGCCAGCAGCTTAGCACTAGCGGGGGCGGAGACCCAGTACTTC. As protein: CASSLALAGAETQYF.

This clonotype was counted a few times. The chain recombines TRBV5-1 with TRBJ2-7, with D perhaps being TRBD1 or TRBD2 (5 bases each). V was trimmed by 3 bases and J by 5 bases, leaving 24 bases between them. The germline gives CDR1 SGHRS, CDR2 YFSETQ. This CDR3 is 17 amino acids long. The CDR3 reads CASSSRNSGAGSHEQYF. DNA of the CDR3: TGCGCCAGCAGCTCCAGGAATTCCGGGGCAGGGTCCCACGAGCAGTACTTC.

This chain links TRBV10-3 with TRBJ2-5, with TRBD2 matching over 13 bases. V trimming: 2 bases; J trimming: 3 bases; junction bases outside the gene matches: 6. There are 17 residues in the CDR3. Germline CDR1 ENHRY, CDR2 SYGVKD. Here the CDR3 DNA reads TGTGCCATCAGTGAGGTCCGACTAGCGGGGGGCAAAGAGACCCAGTACTTC. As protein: CAISEVRLAGGKETQYF.

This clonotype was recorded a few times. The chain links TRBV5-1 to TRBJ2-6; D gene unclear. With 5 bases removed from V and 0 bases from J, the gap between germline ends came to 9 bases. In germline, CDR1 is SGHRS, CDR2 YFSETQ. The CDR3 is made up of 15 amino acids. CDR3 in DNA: TGCGCCAGCAGTCCTCGCCTCTCTGGGGCCAACGTCCTGACTTTC. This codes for CASSPRLSGANVLTF.

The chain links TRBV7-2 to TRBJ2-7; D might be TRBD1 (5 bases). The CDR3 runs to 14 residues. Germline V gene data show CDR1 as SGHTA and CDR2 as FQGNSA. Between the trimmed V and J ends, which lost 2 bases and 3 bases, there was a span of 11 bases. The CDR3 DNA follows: TGTGCCAGCAGCTTAAACAGGTTATTCTACGAGCAGTACTTC. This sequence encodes CASSLNRLFYEQYF.

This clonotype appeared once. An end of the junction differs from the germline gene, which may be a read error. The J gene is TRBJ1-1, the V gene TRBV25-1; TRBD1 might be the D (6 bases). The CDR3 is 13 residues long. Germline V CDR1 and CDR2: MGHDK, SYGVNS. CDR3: CASSDRQDTEAFF. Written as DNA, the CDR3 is TGTGCCAGCAGTGACCGACAGGACACCGAAGCTTTCTTT.

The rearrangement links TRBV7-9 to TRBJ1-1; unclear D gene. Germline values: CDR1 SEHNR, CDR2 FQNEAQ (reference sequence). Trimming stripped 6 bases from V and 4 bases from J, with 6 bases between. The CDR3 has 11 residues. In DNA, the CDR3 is TGTGCCAGCAGTCAAAGCACTGAAGCTTTCTTT. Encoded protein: CASSQSTEAFF.